This T cell receptor beta chain was obtained from a study of shared clonotypes between healthy human individuals. Study conclusions and caveats: Genetic and exposure-history diversity was limited by the few donors. Generally, naive subsets (rather than memory subsets) showed larger estimated richness.

How the authors handled the data: Junction-only immunoSEQ sequences carried no quality scores, so filtering differed. Assay used: immunoSEQ multiplex PCR; TCRdb lists only in-frame clones, some missing. That table furnishes V, J and clone size, whereas the DNA furnished D and trimming. Counted here are 100,000 to 130,000 clones, over 65% occurring once; the ten biggest clones make up around 26%. Of note for this clone: Its specificity is unknown.

The CDR3 has 14 residues. The junction had 9 bases not matched to a gene; V was cut back by 6 bases and J by 7 bases. In germline, CDR1 is LNHDA, CDR2 SQIVND (reference sequence). The specimen sequenced was memory CD8+ T cells sorted from blood. As for subset: CD45RO+ cells pooled with CCR7-negative TemRA cells. The chain carries TRBV19 and TRBJ2-5; 9 bases map to TRBD1. The source of this sequence is a woman aged 25 to 39 in good health. The CDR3 bases are TGTGCCAGTAGGTCTGACAGGGGGGGAAGGACCCAGTACTTC. The encoded protein is CASRSDRGGRTQYF.